A selection of T cell receptor beta chains follows, all from one sample in a study of glioma-infiltrating T cells. Using its own MiXCR run on the multiplex PCR reads, TCRdb lists one record per CDR3 protein. The sample includes about 410,000 distinct CDR3 sequences, 41% of them seen just once. Sequenced material: glioma tissue, nonneoplastic brain tissue, or PBMCs (not recorded which). The receptors stem from a human donor with low-grade glioma or glioblastoma, undergoing nonglioma brain surgery, or in good health (not recorded which). CDR3s include the opening cysteine and the closing phenylalanine or tryptophan. The D gene is left open where the match is weak. Clone sizes are given selectively: once, few, many, or a class where the clone is expanded.

J gene | V gene | clone size | D gene | CDR3 protein | CDR3 DNA
TRBJ2-7 | TRBV4-2 | NA | TRBD2 | CASGQVASGSSPSYEQYF | TGTGCCAGCGGCCAAGTTGCTAGCGGGTCATCTCCCTCCTACGAGCAGTACTTC
TRBJ1-4 | TRBV20-1 | NA | NA | CSAGAGTANEKLFF | TGCAGTGCTGGAGCAGGGACGGCTAATGAAAAACTGTTTTTT
TRBJ2-1 | TRBV24-1 | NA | TRBD2 | CATSDLGTSGRGNEQFF | TGTGCCACCAGTGATTTGGGGACTAGCGGGAGGGGCAATGAGCAGTTCTTC
TRBJ2-1 | TRBV7-9 | few | NA | CASSLSYWGTGVFVNNEQFF | TGTGCCAGCAGCTTATCCTATTGGGGGACCGGGGTTTTCGTCAACAATGAGCAGTTCTTC
TRBJ1-1 | TRBV20-1 | few | NA | CSASSGTEAFF | TGCAGTGCTAGTAGCGGGACTGAAGCTTTCTTT
TRBJ2-7 | TRBV7-9 | NA | NA | CASSFAYPPYEQYF | TGTGCCAGCAGCTTTGCCTACCCCCCCTACGAGCAGTACTTC
TRBJ1-5 | TRBV4-3 | few | TRBD1 | CASSQGVGGTGGNQPQHF | TGCGCCAGCAGCCAAGGGGTTGGAGGGACAGGGGGTAATCAGCCCCAGCATTTT
TRBJ2-1 | TRBV6-6 | few | TRBD2 | CASSYAPTSGRGSSYNEQFF | TGTGCCAGCAGTTACGCTCCGACTAGCGGGAGGGGAAGCTCCTACAATGAGCAGTTCTTC
TRBJ2-5 | TRBV6-2/TRBV6-3 | NA | NA | CASRQSTSLQYF | TGTGCCAGCAGACAGAGTACTAGTCTTCAGTACTTC
TRBJ2-7 | TRBV3-1 | few | TRBD2 | CASSQPLAGGFYEQYF | TGTGCCAGCAGCCAGCCTCTAGCGGGAGGGTTCTACGAGCAGTACTTC
TRBJ2-5 | TRBV27 | NA | NA | CASSSGVIRETQYF | TGTGCCAGCAGTTCCGGGGTTATCCGAGAGACCCAGTACTTC
TRBJ2-1 | TRBV7-9 | NA | TRBD2 | CASSPTLAGYNEQFF | TGTGCCAGCAGCCCGACCTTAGCGGGATACAATGAGCAGTTCTTC
TRBJ2-5 | TRBV20-1 | NA | NA | CSARAFSQETQYF | TGCAGTGCTAGAGCCTTTTCCCAAGAGACCCAGTACTTC
TRBJ2-3 | TRBV7-9 | NA | NA | CASSPGDYSFTDTQYF | TGTGCCAGCAGCCCAGGGGACTACTCTTTCACAGATACGCAGTATTTT
TRBJ2-1 | TRBV20-1 | NA | NA | CSAPRTYNEQFF | TGCAGTGCTCCCAGAACTTACAATGAGCAGTTCTTC
TRBJ2-3 | TRBV7-3 | NA | NA | CASSLVGALRSTQYF | TGTGCCAGCAGCTTAGTTGGGGCCCTGCGGAGTACGCAGTATTTT
TRBJ1-2 | TRBV10-3 | many | NA | CAISERNSINYGYTF | TGTGCCATCAGTGAGAGGAACAGCATCAACTATGGCTACACCTTC
TRBJ2-7 | TRBV5-4 | NA | NA | CASRASERYEQYF | TGTGCCAGCAGGGCATCCGAACGTTACGAGCAGTACTTC